This TCR beta chain stems from a study of T-cell memory formation after mild COVID-19. Study outcomes and limitations: Among contracting clones, CD4+ were mainly CM/EM and CD8+ enriched in EMRA. There was a balanced CD4/CD8 profile in clones contracting day 15 to 85, and later expanders leaned CD4+.

TCRdb redid the calling of the 5' RACE reads with MiXCR, one entry per CDR3 protein. The table lists over 350,000 distinct CDR3 sequences, about a sixth of them singletons. CDR1 and CDR2 (germline): LGHNA, YSLEER. The CDR3 totals 18 residues. Trimming cost V 2 bases and J 0 bases, with 14 bases left between them. This clonotype was recorded many times. Its target is not known. This clonotype was sampled from a young man who had mild COVID-19 (a few samples of this study predate the infection). Cell type and time point are not known. This chain links TRBV4-3 with TRBJ2-6; D assignment may be TRBD1 or TRBD2 (6 bases each). Material for sequencing was PBMCs or a T cell subset sorted from them (not recorded which). The CDR3 loop is CASSQQQEGGSGANVLTF. CDR3 nucleotide sequence: TGCGCCAGCAGCCAACAGCAGGAGGGGGGCTCTGGGGCCAACGTCCTGACTTTC.